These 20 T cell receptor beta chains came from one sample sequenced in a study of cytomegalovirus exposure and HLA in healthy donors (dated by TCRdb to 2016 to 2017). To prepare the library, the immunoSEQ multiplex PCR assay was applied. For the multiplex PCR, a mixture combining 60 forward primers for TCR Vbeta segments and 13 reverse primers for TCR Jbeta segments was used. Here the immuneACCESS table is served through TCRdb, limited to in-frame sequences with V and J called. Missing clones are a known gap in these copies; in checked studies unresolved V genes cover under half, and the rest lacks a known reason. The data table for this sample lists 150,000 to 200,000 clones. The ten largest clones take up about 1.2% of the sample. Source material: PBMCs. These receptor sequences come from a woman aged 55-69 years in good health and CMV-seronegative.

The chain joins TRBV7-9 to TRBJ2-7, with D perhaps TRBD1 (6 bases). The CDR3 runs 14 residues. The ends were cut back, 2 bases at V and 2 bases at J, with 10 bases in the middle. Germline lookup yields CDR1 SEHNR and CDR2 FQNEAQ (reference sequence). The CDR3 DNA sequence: TGTGCCAGCAGCTTACTGGACAGCCCCTACGAGCAGTACTTC. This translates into CASSLLDSPYEQYF.

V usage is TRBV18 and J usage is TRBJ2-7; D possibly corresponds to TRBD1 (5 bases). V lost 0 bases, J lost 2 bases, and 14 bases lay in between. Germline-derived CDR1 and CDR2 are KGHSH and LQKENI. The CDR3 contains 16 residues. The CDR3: CASSPPSRATPYEQYF. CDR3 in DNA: TGTGCCAGCTCACCACCGTCCAGGGCAACACCCTACGAGCAGTACTTC.

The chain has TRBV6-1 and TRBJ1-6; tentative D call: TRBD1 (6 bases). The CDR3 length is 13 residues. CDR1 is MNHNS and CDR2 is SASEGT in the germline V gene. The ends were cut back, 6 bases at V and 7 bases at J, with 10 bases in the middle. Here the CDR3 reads CASRGTLNSPLHF. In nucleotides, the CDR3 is TGTGCCAGCAGGGGGACACTAAATTCACCCCTCCACTTT.

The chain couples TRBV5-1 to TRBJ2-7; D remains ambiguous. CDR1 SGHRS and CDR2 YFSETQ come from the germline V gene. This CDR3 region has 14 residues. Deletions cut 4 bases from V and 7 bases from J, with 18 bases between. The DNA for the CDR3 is TGCGCCAGCAGCACATCTAGGTCGGATAGGGAGCAGTACTTC. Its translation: CASSTSRSDREQYF.

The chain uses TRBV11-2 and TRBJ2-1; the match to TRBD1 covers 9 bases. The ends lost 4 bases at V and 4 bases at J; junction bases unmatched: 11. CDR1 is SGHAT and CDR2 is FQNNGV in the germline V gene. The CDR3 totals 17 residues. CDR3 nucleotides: TGTGCCAGCAGCTCCCCCGGGACAGGGCTACCATACAATGAGCAGTTCTTC. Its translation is CASSSPGTGLPYNEQFF.

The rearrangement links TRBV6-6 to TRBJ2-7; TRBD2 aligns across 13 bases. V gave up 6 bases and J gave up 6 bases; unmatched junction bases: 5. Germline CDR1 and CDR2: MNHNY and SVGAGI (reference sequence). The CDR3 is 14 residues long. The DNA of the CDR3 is TGTGCCAGCAGACCACTAGCGGGAGGGACCGAGCAGTACTTC. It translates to CASRPLAGGTEQYF.

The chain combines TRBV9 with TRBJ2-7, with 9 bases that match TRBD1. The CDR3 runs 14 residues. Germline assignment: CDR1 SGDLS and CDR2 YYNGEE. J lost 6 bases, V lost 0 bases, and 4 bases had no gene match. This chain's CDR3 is CASSVGGQGSEQYF. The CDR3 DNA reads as TGTGCCAGCAGCGTAGGGGGACAGGGTTCCGAGCAGTACTTC.

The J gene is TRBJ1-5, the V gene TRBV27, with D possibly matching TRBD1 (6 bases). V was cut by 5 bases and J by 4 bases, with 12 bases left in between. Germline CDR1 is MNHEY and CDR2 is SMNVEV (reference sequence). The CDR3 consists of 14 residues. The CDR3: CASSPRQDNQPQHF. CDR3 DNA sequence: TGTGCCAGCAGTCCCCGACAGGATAATCAGCCCCAGCATTTT.

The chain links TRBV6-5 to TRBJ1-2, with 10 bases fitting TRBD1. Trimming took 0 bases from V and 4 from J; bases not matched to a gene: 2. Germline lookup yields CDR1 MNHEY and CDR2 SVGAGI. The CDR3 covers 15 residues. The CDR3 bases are TGTGCCAGCAGTTACTCCGGGACAGGGGCCTATGGCTACACCTTC. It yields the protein CASSYSGTGAYGYTF.

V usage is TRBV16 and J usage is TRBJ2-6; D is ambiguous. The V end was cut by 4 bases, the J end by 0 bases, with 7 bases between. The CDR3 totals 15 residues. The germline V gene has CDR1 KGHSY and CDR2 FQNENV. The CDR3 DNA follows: TGTGCCAGCAGCCGCCACAGCTCTGGGGCCAACGTCCTGACTTTC. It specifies CASSRHSSGANVLTF.

The CDR3 DNA reads as TGTGCCACCAGCAGAGAAGAGGGTTCAAGGGCGAACATTCAGTACTTC. Encoded protein: CATSREEGSRANIQYF. The V call is TRBV15, the J call TRBJ2-4, with D possibly being TRBD2 (5 bases). Germline V CDR1 and CDR2: LNHNV, YYDKDF (reference sequence). CDR3 length: 16 residues. V lost 0 bases and J 7 bases, leaving 16 bases between the germline ends. Full variable domain (missing parts from reference TRBV15 and TRBJ2-4): DAMVIQNPRYQVTQFGKPVTLSCSQTLNHNVMYWYQQKSSQAPKLLFHYYDKDFNNEADTPDNFQSRRPNTSFCFLDIRSPGLGDTAMYLCATSREEGSRANIQYFGAGTRLSVL.

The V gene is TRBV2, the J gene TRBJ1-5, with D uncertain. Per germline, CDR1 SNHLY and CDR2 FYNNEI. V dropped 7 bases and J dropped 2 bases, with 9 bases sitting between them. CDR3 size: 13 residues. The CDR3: CASTLEGNQPQHF. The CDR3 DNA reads TGTGCCAGCACCCTAGAGGGCAATCAGCCCCAGCATTTT.

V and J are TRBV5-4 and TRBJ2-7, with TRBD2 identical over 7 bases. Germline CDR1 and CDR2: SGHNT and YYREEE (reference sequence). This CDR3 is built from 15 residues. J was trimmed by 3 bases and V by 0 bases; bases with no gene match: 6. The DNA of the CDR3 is TGTGCCAGCAGCTTGGAAGCTAGCGGAAACTACGAGCAGTACTTC. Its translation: CASSLEASGNYEQYF. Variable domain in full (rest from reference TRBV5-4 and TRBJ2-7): ETGVTQSPTHLIKTRGQQVTLRCSSQSGHNTVSWYQQALGQGPQFIFQYYREEENGRGNFPPRFSGLQFPNYSSELNVNALELDDSALYLCASSLEASGNYEQYFGPGTRLTVT.

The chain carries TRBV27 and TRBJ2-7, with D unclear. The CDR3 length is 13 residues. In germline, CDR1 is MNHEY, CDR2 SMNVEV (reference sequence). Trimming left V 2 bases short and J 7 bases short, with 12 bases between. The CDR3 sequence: CASSLIAGLEQYF. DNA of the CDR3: TGTGCCAGCAGTTTAATCGCCGGTTTAGAGCAGTACTTC.

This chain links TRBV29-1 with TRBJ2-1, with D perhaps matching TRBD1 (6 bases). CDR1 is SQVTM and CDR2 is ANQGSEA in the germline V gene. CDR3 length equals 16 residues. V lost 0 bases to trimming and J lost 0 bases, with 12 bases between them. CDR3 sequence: CSVEESGASSYNEQFF. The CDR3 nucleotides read TGCAGCGTTGAAGAATCAGGGGCCTCCTCCTACAATGAGCAGTTCTTC.

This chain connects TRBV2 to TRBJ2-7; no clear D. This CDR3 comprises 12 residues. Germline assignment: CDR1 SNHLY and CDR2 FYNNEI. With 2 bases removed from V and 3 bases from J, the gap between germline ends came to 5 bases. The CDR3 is CASSESSYEQYF. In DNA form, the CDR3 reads TGTGCCAGCAGTGAATCGAGCTACGAGCAGTACTTC.

The CDR3 nucleotides read TGTGCCAGCAGCCCCCCCAGCGGTCCCTACGAGCAGTACTTC. This sequence encodes CASSPPSGPYEQYF. The chain has TRBV5-6 and TRBJ2-7; D might be TRBD2 (5 bases). The CDR3 contains 14 residues. The V end was cut by 4 bases, the J end by 2 bases, with 13 bases between. The germline V gene has CDR1 SGHDT and CDR2 YYEEEE.

The chain's CDR3 is CASSLAGGYGGELFF. The CDR3, as DNA: TGTGCCAGCAGCTTGGCAGGGGGCTATGGCGGGGAGCTGTTTTTT. This chain links TRBV7-9 with TRBJ2-2; the match to TRBD1 covers 8 bases. CDR1 SEHNR and CDR2 FQNEAQ come from the germline V gene (reference sequence). The CDR3 sequence is 15 residues long. V dropped 3 bases and J dropped 7; count of bases not matched to a gene: 7.

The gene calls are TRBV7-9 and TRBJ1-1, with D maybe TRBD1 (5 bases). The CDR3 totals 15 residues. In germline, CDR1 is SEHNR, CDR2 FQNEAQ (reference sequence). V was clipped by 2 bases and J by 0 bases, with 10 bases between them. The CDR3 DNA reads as TGTGCCAGCAGCTTATCAACGGGGGTGAACACTGAAGCTTTCTTT. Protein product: CASSLSTGVNTEAFF.

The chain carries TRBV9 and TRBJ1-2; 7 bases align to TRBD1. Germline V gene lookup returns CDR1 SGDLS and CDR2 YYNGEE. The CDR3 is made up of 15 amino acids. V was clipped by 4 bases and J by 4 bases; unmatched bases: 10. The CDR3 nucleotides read TGTGCCAGCAGCACGAATCCCGGGACAGTCTATGGCTACACCTTC. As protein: CASSTNPGTVYGYTF. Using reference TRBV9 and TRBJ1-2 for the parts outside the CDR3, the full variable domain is DSGVTQTPKHLITATGQRVTLRCSPRSGDLSVYWYQQSLDQGLQFLIQYYNGEERAKGNILERFSAQQFPDLHSELNLSSLELGDSALYFCASSTNPGTVYGYTFGSGTRLTVV.